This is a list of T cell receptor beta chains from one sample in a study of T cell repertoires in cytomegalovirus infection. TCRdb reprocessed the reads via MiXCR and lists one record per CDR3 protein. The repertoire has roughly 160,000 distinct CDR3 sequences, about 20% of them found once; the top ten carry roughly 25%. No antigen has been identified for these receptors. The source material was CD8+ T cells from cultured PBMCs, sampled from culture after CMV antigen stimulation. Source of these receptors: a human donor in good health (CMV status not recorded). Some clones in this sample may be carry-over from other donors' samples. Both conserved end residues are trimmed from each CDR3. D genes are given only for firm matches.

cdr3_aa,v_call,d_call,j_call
ASTEGKDTQY,TRBV6-2/TRBV6-3,-,TRBJ2-3
ASSAFDKNTEAF,TRBV6-1,-,TRBJ1-1
ASSWDLTGELF,TRBV12-3/TRBV12-4,-,TRBJ2-2
AIRTSGGAGELF,TRBV10-3,TRBD2,TRBJ2-2
ASSSGRLLNGYT,TRBV7-4,-,TRBJ1-2
ASSLTAAGYQETQY,TRBV7-8,TRBD2,TRBJ2-5
ASRPLRRGEEAEAF,TRBV12-3/TRBV12-4,-,TRBJ1-1
ASSFPGQGGPETQY,TRBV28,-,TRBJ2-5
ASTMGLSETQY,TRBV12-3/TRBV12-4,-,TRBJ2-5
ASSQPGHRSTSDGYT,TRBV14,-,TRBJ1-2
ASEDRVGTEAF,TRBV6-6,TRBD1,TRBJ1-1
ATQAAWGYT,TRBV27,-,TRBJ1-2
ASSATTGSLYGYT,TRBV7-2,-,TRBJ1-2
ASSLGFGSYEQY,TRBV5-6,-,TRBJ2-7
ASSPGQGTEAF,TRBV7-8,TRBD1,TRBJ1-1
ASSRRGTAFSGNTIY,TRBV7-2,TRBD1,TRBJ1-3
ASRAATNEKLF,TRBV2,-,TRBJ1-4
ASSLVHSKETQY,TRBV7-2,-,TRBJ2-5
ASSINTGVNEQF,TRBV19,-,TRBJ2-1
ASTSEGAVFHGYT,TRBV7-9,TRBD1,TRBJ1-2
ASSLGGGYSEAYEQY,TRBV7-9,-,TRBJ2-7
ASSPAGGLDQETQY,TRBV4-1,TRBD2,TRBJ2-5